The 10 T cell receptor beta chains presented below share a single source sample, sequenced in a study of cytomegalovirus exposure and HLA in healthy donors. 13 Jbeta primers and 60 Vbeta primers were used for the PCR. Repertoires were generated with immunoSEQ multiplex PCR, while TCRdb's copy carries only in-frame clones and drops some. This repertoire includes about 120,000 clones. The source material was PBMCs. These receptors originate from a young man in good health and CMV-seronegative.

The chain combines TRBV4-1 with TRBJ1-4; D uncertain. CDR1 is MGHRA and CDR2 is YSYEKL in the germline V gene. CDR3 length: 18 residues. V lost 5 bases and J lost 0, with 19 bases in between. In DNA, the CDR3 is TGCGCCAGCAGCAGACCGGGTGACCGAGGATCAACTAATGAAAAACTGTTTTTT. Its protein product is CASSRPGDRGSTNEKLFF.

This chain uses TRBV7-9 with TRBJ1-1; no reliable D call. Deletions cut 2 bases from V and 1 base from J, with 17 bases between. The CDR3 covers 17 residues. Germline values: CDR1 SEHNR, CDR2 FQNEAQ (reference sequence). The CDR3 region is CASSLSTIRLTNTEAFF. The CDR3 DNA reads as TGTGCCAGCAGCTTATCAACGATTCGACTTACGAACACTGAAGCTTTCTTT.

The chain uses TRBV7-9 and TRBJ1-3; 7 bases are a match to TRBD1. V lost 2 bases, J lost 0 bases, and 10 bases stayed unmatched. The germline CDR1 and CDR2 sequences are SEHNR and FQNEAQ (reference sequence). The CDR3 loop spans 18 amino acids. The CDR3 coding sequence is TGTGCCAGCAGCTTAAGTCCGACAGGGCGATACTCTGGAAACACCATATATTTT. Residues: CASSLSPTGRYSGNTIYF. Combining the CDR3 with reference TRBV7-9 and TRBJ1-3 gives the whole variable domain DTGVSQNPRHKITKRGQNVTFRCDPISEHNRLYWYRQTLGQGPEFLTYFQNEAQLEKSRLLSDRFSAERPKGSFSTLEIQRTEQGDSAMYLCASSLSPTGRYSGNTIYFGEGSWLTVV.

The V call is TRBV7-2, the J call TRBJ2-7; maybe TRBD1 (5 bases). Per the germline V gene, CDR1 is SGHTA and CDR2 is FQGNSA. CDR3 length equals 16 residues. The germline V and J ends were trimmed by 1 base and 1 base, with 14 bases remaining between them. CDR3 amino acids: CASSLDGAAASYEQYF. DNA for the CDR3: TGTGCCAGCAGCTTAGATGGGGCAGCCGCTTCCTACGAGCAGTACTTC.

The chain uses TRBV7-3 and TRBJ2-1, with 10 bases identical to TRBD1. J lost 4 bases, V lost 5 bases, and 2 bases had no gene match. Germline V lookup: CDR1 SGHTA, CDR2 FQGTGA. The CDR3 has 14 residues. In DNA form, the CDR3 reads TGTGCCAGCAGCCGGGACAGGGGTTACAATGAGCAGTTCTTC. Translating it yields CASSRDRGYNEQFF.

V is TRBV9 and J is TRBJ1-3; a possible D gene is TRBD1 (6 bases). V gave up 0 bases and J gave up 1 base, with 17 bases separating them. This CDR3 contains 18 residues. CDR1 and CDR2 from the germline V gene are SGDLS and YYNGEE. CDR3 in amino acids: CASSVALEGGLSGNTIYF. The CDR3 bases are TGTGCCAGCAGCGTAGCTTTAGAGGGGGGGCTGTCTGGAAACACCATATATTTT. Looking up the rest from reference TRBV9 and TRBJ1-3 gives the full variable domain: DSGVTQTPKHLITATGQRVTLRCSPRSGDLSVYWYQQSLDQGLQFLIQYYNGEERAKGNILERFSAQQFPDLHSELNLSSLELGDSALYFCASSVALEGGLSGNTIYFGEGSWLTVV.

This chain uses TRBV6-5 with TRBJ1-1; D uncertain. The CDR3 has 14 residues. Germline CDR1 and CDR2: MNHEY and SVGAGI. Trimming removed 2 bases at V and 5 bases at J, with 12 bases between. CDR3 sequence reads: CASSYGGGGTEAFF. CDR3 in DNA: TGTGCCAGCAGTTACGGTGGAGGAGGGACTGAAGCTTTCTTT.

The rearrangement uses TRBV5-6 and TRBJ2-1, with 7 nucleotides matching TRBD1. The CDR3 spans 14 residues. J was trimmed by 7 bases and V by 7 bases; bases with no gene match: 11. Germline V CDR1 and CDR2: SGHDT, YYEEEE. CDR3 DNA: TGTGCCAGCCATCGGGACAGTTTTTCGAATGAGCAGTTCTTC. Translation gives CASHRDSFSNEQFF.

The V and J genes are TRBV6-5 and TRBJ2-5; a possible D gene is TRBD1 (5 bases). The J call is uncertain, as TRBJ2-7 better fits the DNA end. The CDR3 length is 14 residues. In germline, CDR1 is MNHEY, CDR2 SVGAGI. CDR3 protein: CASSYGQGPYEQYF. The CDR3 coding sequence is TGTGCCAGCAGTTACGGGCAGGGCCCCTACGAGCAGTACTTC.

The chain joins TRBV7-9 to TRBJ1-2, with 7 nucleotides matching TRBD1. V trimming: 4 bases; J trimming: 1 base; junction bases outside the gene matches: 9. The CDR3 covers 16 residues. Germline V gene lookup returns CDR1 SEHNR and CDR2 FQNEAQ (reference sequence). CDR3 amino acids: CASSSLRDSLNYGYTF. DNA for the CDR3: TGTGCCAGCAGCTCCCTCCGGGACAGCCTTAACTATGGCTACACCTTC.